The 2 T cell receptor beta chains below all came from one sample that was sequenced in a study of radiation and T cells in renal cell carcinoma. Measured with immunoSEQ multiplex PCR; TCRdb has only the in-frame clones, and not every one. The data hold 150,000 or so clones, with about 88% observed a single time. Stated time point: baseline pretreatment blood. Treatment in this sample: 15 Gy SBRT to primary tumor, nephrectomy 4 weeks later. This specimen was blood, taken from a patient whose treatment included radiotherapy and nephrectomy. The receptor source for this set is a woman aged 50 to 65 with renal cell carcinoma.

In this sample, this clone turned up a few times. V and J are TRBV19 and TRBJ1-1; D not resolved. This CDR3 spans 15 amino acids. CDR1 and CDR2 from the germline V gene are LNHDA and SQIVND (reference sequence). Between the trimmed V and J ends, which lost 4 bases and 5 bases, there was a span of 17 bases. The CDR3 is CASSTSGRVWTEAFF. CDR3 DNA sequence: TGTGCCAGTAGTACAAGCGGCAGAGTATGGACTGAAGCTTTCTTT.

J is TRBJ2-2 and V is TRBV6-5, with 7 bases aligning to TRBD1. CDR1 and CDR2 (germline): MNHEY, SVGAGI. Trimming took 4 bases from V and 1 from J; bases not matched to a gene: 3. This CDR3 has 15 amino acids. The CDR3 spells CASSSTGENTGELFF. In DNA form, the CDR3 reads TGTGCCAGCAGTTCTACAGGGGAGAACACCGGGGAGCTGTTTTTT.